These 32 T cell receptor beta chains originate from one sample sequenced in a study of OX40 agonist ivuxolimab in advanced cancers. This table comes from immunoSEQ multiplex PCR, and its TCRdb copy is limited to in-frame clones, with some not included. The sample comprises around 80,000 clones, 86% of which are singletons, and over 0.75% rests with the top ten. This sample comprised CD4+ or CD8+ T cells sorted from blood, obtained in a trial of the OX40 agonist ivuxolimab. These receptor sequences come from an adult with an advanced solid tumor such as melanoma, head and neck, liver or kidney cancer.

V gene TRBV6-6 combines with J gene TRBJ2-2, with a tentative D call TRBD1 (5 bases). CDR1 and CDR2 (germline): MNHNY, SVGAGI (reference sequence). This CDR3 comprises 14 residues. Trimming took off 0 bases at V and 4 bases at J, with 6 bases between the two ends. The DNA for the CDR3 is TGTGCCAGCAGTTACTCAGGGGTCACCGGGGAGCTGTTTTTT. Protein: CASSYSGVTGELFF.

The V call is TRBV4-2, the J call TRBJ2-7; D remains unclear. Trimming removed 4 bases from V and 3 bases from J, with 10 bases in between. CDR1 and CDR2 (germline): LGHNA, YNFKEQ. The CDR3 length is 13 residues. CDR3 loop: CASSPAPLYEQYF. CDR3 sequence (DNA): TGTGCCAGCAGCCCTGCTCCACTCTACGAGCAGTACTTC.

The chain employs TRBV9 and TRBJ1-3, with D tentatively TRBD1 (6 bases). Per the germline V gene, CDR1 is SGDLS and CDR2 is YYNGEE. The CDR3 covers 15 residues. Deletions cut 0 bases from V and 2 bases from J, with 9 bases between. The CDR3 sequence is CASSVAGQPGNTIYF. The CDR3 DNA sequence: TGTGCCAGCAGCGTAGCCGGACAGCCTGGAAACACCATATATTTT.

This clone was recorded only once. The genes are TRBV4-1 and TRBJ2-7, with D unclear. The CDR3 is made up of 15 amino acids. Germline V gives CDR1 MGHRA, CDR2 YSYEKL. Between the trimmed V and J ends, which lost 0 bases and 0 bases, there was a span of 9 bases. The CDR3 region is CASSQDWRGSYEQYF. In DNA form, the CDR3 reads TGCGCCAGCAGCCAAGATTGGCGCGGCTCCTACGAGCAGTACTTC.

V is TRBV9 and J is TRBJ2-6; D is unclear. CDR3 length equals 16 residues. V was cut by 3 bases and J by 2 bases, with 12 bases left in between. Germline CDR1 and CDR2: SGDLS and YYNGEE. The CDR3 bases are TGTGCCAGCAGCGCCGACCCCCTTCCTGGGGCCAACGTCCTGACTTTC. Protein product: CASSADPLPGANVLTF.

V gene TRBV30 combines with J gene TRBJ2-1; weak D call: TRBD2 (5 bases). CDR1 is GTSNPN, CDR2 SVGIG, per germline (reference sequence). The CDR3 runs to 12 residues. Between the trimmed V and J ends, which lost 1 base and 4 bases, there was a span of 5 bases. As DNA, the CDR3 is TGTGCCTGGAGTGGCGGGTACAATGAGCAGTTCTTC. Translating gives CAWSGGYNEQFF.

This clone was seen a few times. The chain employs TRBV6-6 and TRBJ1-5, with a possible D match to TRBD1 (6 bases). V lost 5 bases and J lost 1, with 6 bases in between. Germline lookup yields CDR1 MNHNY and CDR2 SVGAGI (reference sequence). This CDR3 region has 13 residues. The CDR3 loop is CASSTGSNQPQHF. The CDR3 DNA follows: TGTGCCAGCAGTACAGGGAGCAATCAGCCCCAGCATTTT.

The genes are TRBV6-5 and TRBJ2-1; 13 nucleotides line up with TRBD2. Germline CDR1 is MNHEY and CDR2 is SVGAGI. The V gene end was trimmed by 4 bases and the J gene end by 7 bases; junction bases not matched to a gene: 4. This CDR3 region has 15 residues. CDR3 protein: CASSFPGLAGNEQFF. The CDR3 DNA follows: TGTGCCAGCAGTTTCCCGGGACTAGCGGGAAATGAGCAGTTCTTC.

This clone is a singleton in its sample. J is TRBJ2-7 and V is TRBV5-1; the match to TRBD2 covers 11 bases. In germline, CDR1 is SGHRS, CDR2 YFSETQ. CDR3 length: 15 residues. V shed 5 bases and J 3 bases; nucleotides not matched to a gene: 7. The CDR3 bases are TGCGCCAGCAGAGAAAGGACTAGCGGGTTCTACGAGCAGTACTTC. Encoded protein: CASRERTSGFYEQYF.

The gene calls are TRBV6-4 and TRBJ2-5; 8 nucleotides line up with TRBD1. The J call may be wrong; the DNA end is better matched by TRBJ2-7. The CDR3 has 19 residues. The V gene's germline CDR1 is MRHNA and CDR2 SNTAGT. The CDR3 spells CASSDPRDRSPTENYEQYF. CDR3 sequence (DNA): TGTGCCAGCAGTGACCCCCGGGACAGGAGCCCCACGGAGAACTACGAGCAGTACTTC.

This chain uses TRBV2 with TRBJ1-4, with D unclear. V shed 6 bases and J shed 7 bases, with 15 bases lying between them. CDR1 and CDR2 from the germline V gene are SNHLY and FYNNEI. The CDR3 is 14 amino acids. The CDR3 here is CASRSGLAGEKLFF. As DNA, the CDR3 is TGTGCCAGCAGGTCGGGCTTGGCGGGTGAAAAACTGTTTTTT.

The chain employs TRBV5-1 and TRBJ2-3; no definite D call. Trimming removed 2 bases at V and 2 bases at J, with 9 bases between. The CDR3 is 14 residues long. Germline CDR1 is SGHRS and CDR2 is YFSETQ. The CDR3 DNA sequence: TGCGCCAGCAGCTTAGGGCTTGACACAGATACGCAGTATTTT. It yields the protein CASSLGLDTDTQYF.

J is TRBJ1-2 and V is TRBV6-1; TRBD1 agrees at 7 bases. The CDR3 spans 14 residues. In germline, CDR1 is MNHNS, CDR2 SASEGT. V lost 3 bases to trimming and J lost 4 bases; unmatched junction nucleotides: 5. Here the CDR3 DNA reads TGTGCCAGCAGTGACCTTGACAGGGCCTATGGCTACACCTTC. The encoded protein is CASSDLDRAYGYTF.

The V gene is TRBV7-7, the J gene TRBJ2-1; perhaps TRBD1 as D (5 bases). The length of the CDR3 is 12 residues. CDR1 SSHAT and CDR2 FNYEAQ come from the germline V gene (reference sequence). V was trimmed by 8 bases and J by 9 bases, leaving 14 bases between them. CDR3 nucleotide sequence: TGTGCCAGCGGGTCTTATAGGGGTGAGCAGTTCTTC. It translates to CASGSYRGEQFF.

This chain uses TRBV11-2 with TRBJ2-3; unclear D gene. The CDR3 contains 11 residues. V lost 5 bases and J lost 5, with 5 bases in between. Germline CDR1 and CDR2: SGHAT and FQNNGV. The CDR3 sequence is CASSREDTQYF. The CDR3 bases are TGTGCCAGCAGCCGCGAAGATACGCAGTATTTT.

In this sample, this clone turned up a few times. The chain has TRBV30 and TRBJ1-2; possibly TRBD1 for D (6 bases). Per germline, CDR1 GTSNPN and CDR2 SVGIG (reference sequence). This CDR3 spans 13 amino acids. V gave up 3 bases and J gave up 6 bases, with 14 bases separating them. This chain's CDR3 is CAWRGGVGNGYTF. CDR3 sequence (DNA): TGTGCCTGGAGAGGGGGGGTTGGTAATGGCTACACCTTC. Drawing the rest from reference TRBV30 and TRBJ1-2, the complete variable domain is SQTIHQWPATLVQPVGSPLSLECTVEGTSNPNLYWYRQAAGRGLQLLFYSVGIGQISSEVPQNLSASRPQDRQFILSSKKLLLSDSGFYLCAWRGGVGNGYTFGSGTRLTVV.

The chain has TRBV7-2 and TRBJ2-2; maybe TRBD2 (5 bases). The CDR3 extends over 16 amino acids. V shed 5 bases and J shed 1 base, with 14 bases lying between them. Germline lookup yields CDR1 SGHTA and CDR2 FQGNSA. The chain's CDR3 is CASSPQRPGNTGELFF. DNA of the CDR3: TGTGCCAGCAGCCCCCAGCGGCCCGGGAACACCGGGGAGCTGTTTTTT.

The chain recombines TRBV19 with TRBJ2-7; 14 nucleotides agree with TRBD2. The CDR3 spans 15 residues. The trim removed 4 bases at V and 3 bases at J, leaving 2 bases unmatched. Per germline, CDR1 LNHDA and CDR2 SQIVND (reference sequence). The CDR3 nucleotides read TGTGCCAGTAGTACCGGGACTAGCGGGAGCTACGAGCAGTACTTC. It codes for CASSTGTSGSYEQYF.

The rearrangement uses TRBV5-1 and TRBJ2-3, with 9 bases aligning to TRBD1. This CDR3 spans 18 amino acids. Germline CDR1 and CDR2: SGHRS and YFSETQ. Trimming at V came to 5 bases and at J to 0 bases, leaving 13 bases not matched to a gene. CDR3 region: CASRGATGGSSSTDTQYF. The CDR3 nucleotides are TGCGCCAGCAGGGGAGCAACAGGGGGCTCTTCTAGCACAGATACGCAGTATTTT.

This clone has just one count. This chain links TRBV10-1 with TRBJ2-3, with D perhaps TRBD1 or TRBD2 (5 bases each). V was trimmed by 2 bases and J by 5 bases, leaving 17 bases between them. Germline V gene data show CDR1 as WNHNN and CDR2 as SYGVQD (reference sequence). This CDR3 region has 16 residues. CDR3 in DNA: TGCGCCAGCAGTGAGCATGGAGCAGGGACGGGAGATACGCAGTATTTT. Translating it yields CASSEHGAGTGDTQYF.

This clone is medium-sized. V and J are TRBV29-1 and TRBJ1-5; D might be TRBD1 (5 bases). Between the trimmed V and J ends, which lost 4 bases and 4 bases, there was a span of 11 bases. Germline loops: CDR1 SQVTM, CDR2 ANQGSEA. The CDR3 loop spans 13 amino acids. CDR3 residues: CSVVSQGNQPQHF. CDR3 DNA sequence: TGCAGCGTTGTAAGTCAGGGTAATCAGCCCCAGCATTTT.

V and J are TRBV6-5 and TRBJ1-1, with TRBD1 as a possible D gene (6 bases). The CDR3 consists of 14 residues. V lost 0 bases and J lost 1, with 6 bases in between. Germline V CDR1 and CDR2: MNHEY, SVGAGI. The chain's CDR3 is CASSYSRGNTEAFF. The CDR3 DNA follows: TGTGCCAGCAGTTACTCCAGGGGGAACACTGAAGCTTTCTTT.

The chain carries TRBV5-8 and TRBJ1-2; D unresolved. The CDR3 loop spans 14 amino acids. V was trimmed by 0 bases and J by 0 bases, leaving 6 bases between them. CDR1 and CDR2 from the germline V gene are SGHTS and YDEGEE. CDR3 region: CASSLGGTNYGYTF. In DNA, the CDR3 is TGTGCCAGCAGCTTGGGTGGGACTAACTATGGCTACACCTTC.

Remarks on this clone: This sample also contains other DNA sequences that code for the same CDR3. The chain employs TRBV6-5 and TRBJ1-2; the D gene is possibly TRBD1 (5 bases). The CDR3 length is 14 residues. Germline loops: CDR1 MNHEY, CDR2 SVGAGI. Between the trimmed V and J ends, which lost 2 bases and 4 bases, there was a span of 11 bases. CDR3: CASSYGGAGYGYTF. In nucleotides, the CDR3 is TGTGCCAGCAGTTACGGTGGGGCAGGCTATGGCTACACCTTC.

V usage is TRBV19 and J usage is TRBJ1-2; D possibly corresponds to TRBD1 (5 bases). CDR3 size: 15 residues. The germline CDR1 and CDR2 sequences are LNHDA and SQIVND (reference sequence). V gave up 6 bases and J gave up 1 base, with 15 bases separating them. This CDR3 is CASRPRGKNNYGYTF. The CDR3 DNA sequence: TGTGCCAGTAGACCTCGGGGGAAAAATAACTATGGCTACACCTTC.

The chain has TRBV28 and TRBJ2-1, with TRBD2 matching 9 bases. The germline CDR1 and CDR2 sequences are MDHEN and SYDVKM. This CDR3 is 14 amino acids long. After removal of 10 bases from V and 4 bases from J, the junction contained 8 bases not matched to a gene. CDR3 in amino acids: CANSPSGGYNEQFF. As DNA, the CDR3 is TGTGCCAACTCCCCAAGCGGGGGGTACAATGAGCAGTTCTTC.

The chain uses TRBV13 and TRBJ1-2; TRBD1 matches at 7 bases. J lost 4 bases, V lost 5 bases, and 7 bases had no gene match. Germline V lookup: CDR1 PRHDT, CDR2 FYEKMQ (reference sequence). This CDR3 spans 14 amino acids. The CDR3 protein is CASSDRDRTYGYTF. The CDR3 DNA is TGTGCCAGCAGCGACAGGGATCGTACCTATGGCTACACCTTC.

The chain is built from TRBV6-6 and TRBJ1-3; TRBD1 might be the D (6 bases). Germline V CDR1 and CDR2: MNHNY, SVGAGI (reference sequence). The CDR3 runs 15 residues. Trimming removed 5 bases from V and 2 bases from J, with 13 bases in between. This chain's CDR3 is CASSPLTGAGNTIYF. The CDR3 DNA follows: TGTGCCAGCAGTCCCCTGACAGGAGCTGGAAACACCATATATTTT.

The chain recombines TRBV19 with TRBJ2-1; 8 nucleotides align to TRBD1. CDR3 size: 16 residues. Per the germline V gene, CDR1 is LNHDA and CDR2 is SQIVND (reference sequence). Germline trimming cut 5 bases from V and 1 base from J; bases unmatched to any gene: 7. CDR3 in amino acids: CASSAMGQASYNEQFF. Here the CDR3 DNA reads TGTGCCAGTAGTGCCATGGGACAGGCTTCCTACAATGAGCAGTTCTTC.

The V and J genes are TRBV5-1 and TRBJ2-3, with 10 bases lining up with TRBD2. This CDR3 is 16 amino acids long. Germline V CDR1 and CDR2: SGHRS, YFSETQ. The J segment lost 2 bases and the V segment lost 4 bases, leaving 7 bases of the junction unmatched. CDR3 loop: CASSGQGLALTDTQYF. The DNA of the CDR3 is TGCGCCAGCAGCGGCCAGGGACTAGCGCTCACAGATACGCAGTATTTT.

A single count supports this clone. The J gene is TRBJ1-1, the V gene TRBV5-1, with 9 bases that match TRBD1. CDR1 and CDR2 (germline): SGHRS, YFSETQ. J lost 1 base, V lost 4 bases, and 8 bases had no gene match. CDR3 length: 16 amino acids. CDR3: CASSRGTGQQNTEAFF. CDR3 DNA sequence: TGCGCCAGCAGCAGAGGGACAGGGCAACAGAACACTGAAGCTTTCTTT.

V is TRBV7-2 and J is TRBJ1-1; a possible D gene is TRBD1 (6 bases). With 5 bases removed from V and 1 base from J, the gap between germline ends came to 8 bases. This CDR3 is 13 amino acids long. CDR1 and CDR2 from the germline V gene are SGHTA and FQGNSA. The CDR3 sequence: CASSTQGNTEAFF. DNA for the CDR3: TGTGCCAGCAGCACACAGGGGAACACTGAAGCTTTCTTT.